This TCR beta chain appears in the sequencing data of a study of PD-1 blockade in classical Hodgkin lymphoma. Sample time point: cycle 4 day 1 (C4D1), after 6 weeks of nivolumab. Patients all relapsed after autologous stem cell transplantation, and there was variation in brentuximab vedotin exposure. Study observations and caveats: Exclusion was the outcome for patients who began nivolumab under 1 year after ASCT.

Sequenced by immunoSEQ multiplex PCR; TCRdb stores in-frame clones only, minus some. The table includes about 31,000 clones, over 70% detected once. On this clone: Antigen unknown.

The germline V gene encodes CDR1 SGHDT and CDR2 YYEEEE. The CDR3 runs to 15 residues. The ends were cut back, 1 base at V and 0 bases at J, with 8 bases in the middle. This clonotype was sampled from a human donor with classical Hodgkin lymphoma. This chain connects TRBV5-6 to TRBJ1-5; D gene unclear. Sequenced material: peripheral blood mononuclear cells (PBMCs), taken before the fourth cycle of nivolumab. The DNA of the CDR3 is TGTGCCAGCAGCTTGAGAGGATATAGCAATCAGCCCCAGCATTTT. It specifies CASSLRGYSNQPQHF.